Described below is a single TCR beta chain sequence and its context. Its antigen is unidentified. V was pared by 4 bases and J by 3 bases, with 10 bases between. CDR1 and CDR2 (germline): LNHDA, SQIVND (reference sequence). The CDR3 loop spans 15 amino acids. This record comes from a study of early T cells in non-severe SARS-CoV-2 infection. Turning to the study itself: Sequencing used unsorted whole-blood bulk RNA, so chains lack pairing.

Whole-study results and caveats: Matches to VDJdb favored anti-spike CD8 responses and missed private and CD4 specificities.

Unique molecular identifiers were added to individual cDNA molecules. In TCRdb, the 5' RACE reads were re-called with MiXCR into one record per CDR3 protein. Here the sample spans around 58,000 distinct CDR3 sequences, about 13% being singletons. The sample comprised whole blood. This receptor was taken from an adult who was a healthcare worker with PCR-confirmed SARS-CoV-2 infection or an uninfected control (not recorded which). The V gene is TRBV19, the J gene TRBJ2-6; weak D call: TRBD1 (5 bases). CDR3 coding DNA: TGTGCCAGTAGTACTCAGGGTGGTGGGGCCAACGTCCTGACTTTC. Amino acids: CASSTQGGGANVLTF.